Presented here are 31 T cell receptor beta chains from one specimen sequenced in a study of vaccination effects on CD4 cells after COVID-19. The data were produced by immunoSEQ multiplex PCR, yet TCRdb's version contains in-frame clones alone and is incomplete. Among 84,000 or so clones listed, roughly 80% were seen once. Viral peptide pools were used in the ViraFEST assay to expand antigen-specific CD4+ T cells, and sequencing came afterward. Cultured cells yielded isolated CD4+ T cells after less than 11 days. Vaccination of participants consisted of two doses of either the BNT162b2 or mRNA-1273 vaccine. These receptors are not linked to any known antigen. Sample: CD4+ T cells from PBMCs cultured with HCoV-OC43 spike peptides, taken after COVID-19 vaccination. Subset denoted: HCoV-OC43 spike overlapping peptide pool stimulation. The receptors here all came from a human donor who received a COVID-19 vaccine.

The J gene is TRBJ1-5, the V gene TRBV12-3 or TRBV12-4, with D uncertain. Trimming shortened V by 6 bases and J by 5 bases, and 11 bases separated the two germline ends. This CDR3 contains 13 residues. CDR3 nucleotide sequence: TGTGCCAGCAGACCAGGTACCTATCAGCCCCAGCATTTT. It specifies CASRPGTYQPQHF.

The chain combines TRBV6-5 with TRBJ1-1; D not resolved. The CDR3 runs to 13 residues. Trimming removed 1 base at V and 1 base at J, with 4 bases between. Germline V gives CDR1 MNHEY, CDR2 SVGAGI. The CDR3 protein is CASSYWQNTEAFF. For the CDR3, the DNA is TGTGCCAGCAGTTACTGGCAGAACACTGAAGCTTTCTTT.

The V and J genes are TRBV3-1 (or the pseudogene TRBV3-2) and TRBJ2-1; D unresolved. V was trimmed by 3 bases and J by 0 bases, leaving 12 bases between them. The CDR3 is made up of 16 amino acids. Germline V lookup: CDR1 LGHDT, CDR2 YNNKEL (reference sequence). CDR3 DNA: TGTGCCAGCAGCCATCATCAAGTAAGCTCCTACAATGAGCAGTTCTTC. It translates to CASSHHQVSSYNEQFF.

The rearrangement uses TRBV30 and TRBJ1-2; D possibly corresponds to TRBD1 (5 bases). The V gene's germline CDR1 is GTSNPN and CDR2 SVGIG (reference sequence). The length of the CDR3 is 11 residues. V lost 8 bases, J lost 3 bases, and 10 bases lay in between. CDR3 bases: TGTGCCGGGGGGAGGGACTATGGCTACACCTTC. It yields the protein CAGGRDYGYTF.

This clone was counted once. The chain couples TRBV9 to TRBJ1-1; maybe TRBD1 (5 bases). Germline V gives CDR1 SGDLS, CDR2 YYNGEE. The V end lost 1 base, the J end lost 1 base, and 14 bases lay between the germline ends. This CDR3 has 16 amino acids. CDR3 amino acids: CASSVLSGASNTEAFF. CDR3 DNA: TGTGCCAGCAGCGTATTATCCGGGGCCTCGAACACTGAAGCTTTCTTT.

This clone has only a few counts. The chain combines TRBV6-4 with TRBJ2-2, with D unclear. Trimming left V 7 bases short and J 4 bases short, with 13 bases between. This CDR3 comprises 14 residues. Germline CDR1 reads MRHNA; CDR2 reads SNTAGT. The CDR3 nucleotides are TGTGCCAGCACACTAACTGTCGGCACCGGGGAGCTGTTTTTT. As protein: CASTLTVGTGELFF.

The chain links TRBV6-4 to TRBJ1-1, with D possibly matching TRBD1 (6 bases). The germline V gene has CDR1 MRHNA and CDR2 SNTAGT. The CDR3 runs to 17 residues. Trimming cost V 0 bases and J 4 bases, with 18 bases left between them. Written as DNA, the CDR3 is TGTGCCAGCAGTGACTCGAGGGACATTCCGGGAGGCACTGAAGCTTTCTTT. Protein: CASSDSRDIPGGTEAFF.

The chain couples TRBV19 to TRBJ1-1; a weak D match, TRBD1 (5 bases). Trimming stripped 8 bases from V and 5 bases from J, with 12 bases between. CDR3 length equals 12 residues. Germline-derived CDR1 and CDR2 are LNHDA and SQIVND (reference sequence). The CDR3 protein is CASCRGTTEAFF. DNA of the CDR3: TGTGCCAGTTGCCGCGGGACGACTGAAGCTTTCTTT.

The CDR3 protein is CASSSEASTDTQYF. DNA for the CDR3: TGCGCCAGCAGCTCCGAAGCAAGCACAGATACGCAGTATTTT. The rearrangement joins TRBV5-1 to TRBJ2-3; D gene unclear. The V end lost 3 bases, the J end lost 0 bases, and 8 bases lay between the germline ends. The CDR3 length is 14 residues. Germline values: CDR1 SGHRS, CDR2 YFSETQ.

The chain has TRBV4-3 and TRBJ1-5; 9 bases are a match to TRBD1. This CDR3 spans 18 amino acids. Germline CDR1 reads LGHNA; CDR2 reads YSLEER. V was clipped by 0 bases and J by 7 bases; unmatched bases: 13. For the CDR3, the DNA is TGCGCCAGCAGCCAAGATCCGTGGGGACAGGGAATGGGGCAGCCCCAGCATTTT. Translation gives CASSQDPWGQGMGQPQHF.

This clone was picked up one time. The chain is built from TRBV5-1 and TRBJ2-5; 15 nucleotides align to TRBD2. V lost 4 bases to trimming and J lost 4 bases; unmatched junction nucleotides: 2. The CDR3 extends over 15 amino acids. Per the germline V gene, CDR1 is SGHRS and CDR2 is YFSETQ. The CDR3 bases are TGCGCCAGCAGCCTGGGACTAGCGGGGGGAGAGACCCAGTACTTC. This encodes CASSLGLAGGETQYF.

The gene calls are TRBV7-2 and TRBJ2-5; 8 bases fit TRBD1. Trimming took 3 bases from V and 5 from J; bases not matched to a gene: 5. The CDR3 is 14 residues long. CDR1 is SGHTA and CDR2 is FQGNSA in the germline V gene. In nucleotides, the CDR3 is TGTGCCAGCAGCTTCAATCCAGGGGGCGAGACCCAGTACTTC. As protein: CASSFNPGGETQYF.

This chain joins TRBV7-9 and TRBJ1-1; possible D gene TRBD1, 6 bases. Germline loops: CDR1 SEHNR, CDR2 FQNEAQ (reference sequence). The CDR3 runs 16 residues. Between the trimmed V and J ends, which lost 1 base and 6 bases, there was a span of 18 bases. The DNA for the CDR3 is TGTGCCAGCAGCTTAGATTTGGCACCAGGGGTCCCTGAAGCTTTCTTT. Amino acid sequence: CASSLDLAPGVPEAFF.

This clone came up a few times. The chain uses TRBV5-1 and TRBJ1-1; TRBD1 matches at 7 bases. The V and J ends lost 0 bases and 0 bases, in that order; junction bases with no gene match: 5. The CDR3 is 16 residues long. Germline V CDR1 and CDR2: SGHRS, YFSETQ. CDR3 loop: CASSLEPGQLNTEAFF. In DNA, the CDR3 is TGCGCCAGCAGCTTGGAACCGGGACAGCTGAACACTGAAGCTTTCTTT.

V gene TRBV6-4 combines with J gene TRBJ2-1; the D gene is possibly TRBD1 (5 bases). Trimming shortened V by 0 bases and J by 6 bases, and 9 bases separated the two germline ends. The germline gives CDR1 MRHNA, CDR2 SNTAGT. CDR3 length: 14 amino acids. Here the CDR3 DNA reads TGTGCCAGCAGTGACTCGTATACAGGCAATGAGCAGTTCTTC. It specifies CASSDSYTGNEQFF.

The rearrangement uses TRBV5-4 and TRBJ2-1; 11 nucleotides line up with TRBD2. This CDR3 has 16 amino acids. Germline assignment: CDR1 SGHNT and CDR2 YYREEE (reference sequence). V shed 5 bases and J 7 bases; nucleotides not matched to a gene: 11. Here the CDR3 reads CASSSLSGGASNEQFF. The CDR3 bases are TGTGCCAGCAGTTCTCTTAGCGGGGGGGCTTCGAATGAGCAGTTCTTC.

This chain connects TRBV29-1 to TRBJ2-5; D ambiguous. Germline V gene lookup returns CDR1 SQVTM and CDR2 ANQGSEA. V lost 4 bases to trimming and J lost 4 bases, with 10 bases between them. This CDR3 spans 12 amino acids. CDR3 in amino acids: CSVVPAGETQYF. The CDR3 coding sequence is TGCAGCGTTGTGCCTGCAGGAGAGACCCAGTACTTC.

The chain carries TRBV5-1 and TRBJ1-1; D is unresolved. This CDR3 has 17 residues. V gave up 4 bases and J gave up 1 base, with 20 bases separating them. CDR1 and CDR2 (germline): SGHRS, YFSETQ. The CDR3: CASSPRPGPFRNTEAFF. The DNA of the CDR3 is TGCGCCAGCAGCCCCCGGCCAGGACCCTTCCGGAACACTGAAGCTTTCTTT.

This chain links TRBV2 with TRBJ2-5; 9 bases fit TRBD1. The CDR3 totals 15 residues. In germline, CDR1 is SNHLY, CDR2 FYNNEI. After removal of 4 bases from V and 5 bases from J, the junction contained 8 bases not matched to a gene. The CDR3 coding sequence is TGTGCCAGCAGTGGAGGAACAGGGGGCCGGGAGACCCAGTACTTC. It codes for CASSGGTGGRETQYF.

CDR3 DNA: TGCGCCAGCAGCTTAGCAGCGGGGACCCCTCTGGAGCAGTTCTTC. It encodes CASSLAAGTPLEQFF. V and J are TRBV5-1 and TRBJ2-1; 7 nucleotides align to TRBD2. CDR3 length: 15 residues. Germline trimming cut 2 bases from V and 10 bases from J; bases unmatched to any gene: 12. CDR1 SGHRS and CDR2 YFSETQ come from the germline V gene.

This clone came up once. The chain employs TRBV4-1 and TRBJ2-5; 8 bases align to TRBD1. The CDR3 totals 18 residues. Per the germline V gene, CDR1 is MGHRA and CDR2 is YSYEKL. Trimming cost V 0 bases and J 2 bases; bases outside gene matches: 11. This chain's CDR3 is CASSQESRQGRPQETQYF. The CDR3 DNA reads as TGCGCCAGCAGCCAAGAGAGTAGACAGGGGCGCCCGCAAGAGACCCAGTACTTC.

The gene calls are TRBV9 and TRBJ1-1; 9 nucleotides line up with TRBD1. The CDR3 runs 15 residues. CDR1 is SGDLS, CDR2 YYNGEE, per germline. Germline trimming cut 3 bases from V and 2 bases from J; bases unmatched to any gene: 5. CDR3: CASSARDRDNTEAFF. In nucleotides, the CDR3 is TGTGCCAGCAGCGCGCGGGACAGGGACAACACTGAAGCTTTCTTT.

The chain combines TRBV18 with TRBJ1-6; unclear D gene. The CDR3 spans 16 residues. Germline loops: CDR1 KGHSH, CDR2 LQKENI. The V end lost 2 bases, the J end lost 6 bases, and 14 bases lay between the germline ends. The CDR3 coding sequence is TGTGCCAGCTCACCAGGTCGGTGGCAGATTAATTCACCCCTCCACTTT. This translates into CASSPGRWQINSPLHF.

The genes are TRBV19 and TRBJ2-2, with 7 bases aligning to TRBD2. Trimming removed 6 bases from V and 1 base from J; junction bases left unmatched: 2. This CDR3 region has 14 residues. Germline CDR1 LNHDA, CDR2 SQIVND (reference sequence). CDR3 sequence reads: CASRRERNTGELFF. The CDR3 DNA follows: TGTGCCAGTAGGCGGGAGAGGAACACCGGGGAGCTGTTTTTT.

DNA for the CDR3: TGCGCCAGCAGCTTGTGGGCCGACCGAGAGACCCAGTACTTC. Translating gives CASSLWADRETQYF. The J gene is TRBJ2-5, the V gene TRBV5-1; D gene ambiguous. Deletions cut 1 base from V and 4 bases from J, with 11 bases between. The CDR3 is 14 residues long. Germline values: CDR1 SGHRS, CDR2 YFSETQ.

The CDR3, as DNA: TGTGCCAGCTCACCGATACAGGGAAGACTAGGCTACAATGAGCAGTTCTTC. Its translation: CASSPIQGRLGYNEQFF. This chain uses TRBV18 with TRBJ2-1, with D possibly called TRBD1 or TRBD2 (6 bases each). Germline CDR1 reads KGHSH; CDR2 reads LQKENI. With 3 bases removed from V and 3 bases from J, the gap between germline ends came to 18 bases. The CDR3 contains 17 residues.

The chain couples TRBV9 to TRBJ2-7, with D tentatively TRBD1 (6 bases). This CDR3 has 16 amino acids. The germline CDR1 and CDR2 sequences are SGDLS and YYNGEE. Trimming cost V 1 base and J 2 bases, with 16 bases left between them. CDR3 sequence (DNA): TGTGCCAGCAGCGTACTAAACAGGGAAGGGCCCTACGAGCAGTACGTC. Amino acids: CASSVLNREGPYEQYV.

V gene TRBV19 combines with J gene TRBJ1-1, with D unclear. The CDR3 sequence is 13 residues long. Germline values: CDR1 LNHDA, CDR2 SQIVND (reference sequence). V dropped 7 bases and J dropped 0 bases, with 9 bases sitting between them. This chain's CDR3 is CASMAEMNTEAFF. The CDR3 region has the DNA TGTGCCAGTATGGCAGAGATGAACACTGAAGCTTTCTTT.

The chain couples TRBV6-1 to TRBJ1-5; D may be TRBD1 (5 bases). This CDR3 region has 16 residues. Trimming shortened V by 1 base and J by 2 bases, and 12 bases separated the two germline ends. Germline V CDR1 and CDR2: MNHNS, SASEGT. The CDR3 spells CASSEDGGGGNQPQHF. In nucleotides, the CDR3 is TGTGCCAGCAGTGAAGATGGCGGGGGGGGCAATCAGCCCCAGCATTTT.

The J gene is TRBJ1-3, the V gene TRBV18; D is undetermined. This CDR3 contains 16 residues. Deletions cut 3 bases from V and 0 bases from J, with 12 bases between. CDR1 and CDR2 (germline): KGHSH, LQKENI. The CDR3 protein is CASSPQGPSSGNTIYF. DNA of the CDR3: TGTGCCAGCTCACCTCAAGGGCCGAGCTCTGGAAACACCATATATTTT. The full variable domain, with the rest looked up from reference TRBV18 and TRBJ1-3, is NAGVMQNPRHLVRRRGQEARLRCSPMKGHSHVYWYRQLPEEGLKFMVYLQKENIIDESGMPKERFSAEFPKEGPSILRIQQVVRGDSAAYFCASSPQGPSSGNTIYFGEGSWLTVV.

The chain links TRBV9 to TRBJ1-2; tentatively, D is TRBD1 (6 bases). V was cut by 2 bases and J by 0 bases, with 14 bases left in between. The CDR3 is made up of 16 amino acids. Germline V lookup: CDR1 SGDLS, CDR2 YYNGEE. CDR3 region: CASSVGTNQANYGYTF. For the CDR3, the DNA is TGTGCCAGCAGCGTCGGGACAAATCAAGCTAACTATGGCTACACCTTC. The whole variable domain, remainder taken from reference TRBV9 and TRBJ1-2, is DSGVTQTPKHLITATGQRVTLRCSPRSGDLSVYWYQQSLDQGLQFLIQYYNGEERAKGNILERFSAQQFPDLHSELNLSSLELGDSALYFCASSVGTNQANYGYTFGSGTRLTVV.